This entry is about one T cell receptor (beta chain). Its cognate antigen has yet to be identified. No much larger clone exists at a distance of one base, and base qualities are not known. In the paper's terms, the treatment or condition label means: allogeneic hematopoietic cell transplantation with graft depleted of TCRalphabeta T cells and CD19 B cells. The transplant recipients were children given TCRalphabeta/CD19-depleted allogeneic hematopoietic cell grafts. The method was PCR. TCRdb shows the sequencer as Illumina HiSeq 2500. Molecular barcoding was employed in the preparation of TCR libraries, with unique molecular identifiers being used to normalize TCRbeta repertoire quantification. Through fastp at Q25 and MiXCR, TCRdb rebuilt clones from the public reads, retaining in-frame beta chains. Rows with a matching CDR3 protein are joined into one entry that keeps the most common DNA and genes. The sample contains approximately 220,000 distinct CDR3 sequences, approximately 17% of them found a single time. The ten largest make up roughly two fifths of the sample.

The data belong to a study of T-cell reconstitution after alpha-beta-depleted transplantation in children (TCRdb year 2016). Regarding the study in general: Using TCR repertoire profiling, the study followed T-cell immune reconstitution in a quantitative way in children after TCRalphabeta/CD19-depleted allogeneic hematopoietic cell transplantation. The study at large found these results: In some patients, high TCRbeta diversity at day 60 was attributed to recipient T cells and intrathymic progenitors that had survived conditioning. The frequencies of hyperexpanded clones fell over the following months, and after one year, T-cell counts and TCRbeta diversity were mostly attributed to newly produced T cells. About two months after transplant, the apparently early recovery of alphabetaT-cell counts reportedly depended on just several hundred clones that had expanded rapidly and came from non-depleted graft cells.

Sequenced here: PBMCs, mostly from graft donor cells, sampled 360 days after TCRalphabeta/CD19-depleted stem cell transplant. The clonotype was recovered from a male patient between 2 and 15 years old who had a stem cell transplant for acute lymphoblastic leukemia, so the T cells may come from the graft donor.

The CDR3 reads CASSLPTGTGRPRSYNEQFF. The bases are TGCGCCAGCAGCCTACCGACCGGGACAGGGCGTCCCAGGTCCTACAATGAGCAGTTCTTC. The sequence joins TRBV5-1 to TRBJ2-1; TRBD1 agrees with 9 junctional bases. For this chain, trimming is 4 bases at the V end and 1 base at the J end, and the number of junction bases without a gene match is 18. Via the germline V gene, CDR1 is SGHRS and CDR2 YFSETQ. From cysteine to phenylalanine, the CDR3 is 20 amino acids long. The sequence is cut down to CDR3 DNA, 60 bases in frame from base 1.